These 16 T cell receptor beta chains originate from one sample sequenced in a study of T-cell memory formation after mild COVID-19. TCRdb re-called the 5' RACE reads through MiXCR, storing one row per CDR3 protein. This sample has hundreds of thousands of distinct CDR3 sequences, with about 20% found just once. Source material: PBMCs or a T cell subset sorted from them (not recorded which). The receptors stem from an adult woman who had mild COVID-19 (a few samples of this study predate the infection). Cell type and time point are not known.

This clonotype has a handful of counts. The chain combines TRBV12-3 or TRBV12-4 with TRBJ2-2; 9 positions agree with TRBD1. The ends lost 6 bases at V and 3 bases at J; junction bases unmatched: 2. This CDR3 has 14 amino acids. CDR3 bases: TGTGCCAGCAGGGGGGACAGGGACACCGGGGAGCTGTTTTTT. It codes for CASRGDRDTGELFF.

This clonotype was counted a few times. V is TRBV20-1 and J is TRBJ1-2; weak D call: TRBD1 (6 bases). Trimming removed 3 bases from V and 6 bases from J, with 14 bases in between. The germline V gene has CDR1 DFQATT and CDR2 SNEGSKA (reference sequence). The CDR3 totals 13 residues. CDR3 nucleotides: TGCAGTGCTAGGAGGACAGTCATCCATGGCTACACCTTC. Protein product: CSARRTVIHGYTF.

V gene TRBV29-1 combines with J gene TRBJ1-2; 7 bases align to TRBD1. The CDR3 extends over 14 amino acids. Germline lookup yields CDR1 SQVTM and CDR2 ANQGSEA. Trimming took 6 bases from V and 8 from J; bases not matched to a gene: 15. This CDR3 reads CSVARDRVRQGYTF. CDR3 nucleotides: TGCAGCGTAGCCCGGGACAGAGTACGCCAGGGCTACACCTTC.

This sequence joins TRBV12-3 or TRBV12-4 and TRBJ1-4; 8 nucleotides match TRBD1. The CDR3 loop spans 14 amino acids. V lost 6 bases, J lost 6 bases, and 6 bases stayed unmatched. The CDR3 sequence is CASRTRGHDEKLFF. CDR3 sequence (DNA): TGTGCCAGCAGGACCAGGGGGCATGATGAAAAACTGTTTTTT.

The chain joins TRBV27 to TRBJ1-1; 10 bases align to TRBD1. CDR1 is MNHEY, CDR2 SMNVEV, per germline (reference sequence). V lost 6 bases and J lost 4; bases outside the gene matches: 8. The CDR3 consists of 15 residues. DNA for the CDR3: TGTGCCAGCAGAGATGACAGGGGGCGAGTCACTGAAGCTTTCTTT. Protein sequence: CASRDDRGRVTEAFF.

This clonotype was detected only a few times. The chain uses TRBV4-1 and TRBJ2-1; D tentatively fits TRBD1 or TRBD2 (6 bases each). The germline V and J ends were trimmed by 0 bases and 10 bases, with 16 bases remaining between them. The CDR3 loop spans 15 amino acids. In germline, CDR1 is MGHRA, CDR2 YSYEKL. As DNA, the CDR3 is TGCGCCAGCAGCCAAGATATTGGGGGGCCAGGGGAGCAGTTCTTC. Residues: CASSQDIGGPGEQFF.

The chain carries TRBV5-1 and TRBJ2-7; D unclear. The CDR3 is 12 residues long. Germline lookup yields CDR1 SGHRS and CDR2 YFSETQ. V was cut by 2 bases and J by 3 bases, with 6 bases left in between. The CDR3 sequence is CASSFDNYEQYF. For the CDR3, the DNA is TGCGCCAGCAGCTTTGACAACTACGAGCAGTACTTC.

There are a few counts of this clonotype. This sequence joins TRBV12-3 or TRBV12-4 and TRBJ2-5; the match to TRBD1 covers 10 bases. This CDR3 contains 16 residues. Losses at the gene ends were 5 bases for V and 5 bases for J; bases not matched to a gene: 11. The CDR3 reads CASSRPRDRGRETQYF. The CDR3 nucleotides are TGTGCCAGCAGTCGCCCCCGGGACAGGGGTAGGGAGACCCAGTACTTC.

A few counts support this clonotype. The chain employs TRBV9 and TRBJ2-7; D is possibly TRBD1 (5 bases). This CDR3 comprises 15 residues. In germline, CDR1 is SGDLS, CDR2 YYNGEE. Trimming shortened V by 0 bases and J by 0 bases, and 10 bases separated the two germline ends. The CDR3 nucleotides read TGTGCCAGCAGCGTAGATCCAGGGCACTCCTACGAGCAGTACTTC. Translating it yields CASSVDPGHSYEQYF.

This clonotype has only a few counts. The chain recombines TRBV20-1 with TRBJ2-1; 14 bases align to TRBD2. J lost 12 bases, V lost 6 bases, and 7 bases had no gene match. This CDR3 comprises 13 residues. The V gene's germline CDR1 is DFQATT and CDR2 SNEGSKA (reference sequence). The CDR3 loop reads CSARLAGGPGQFF. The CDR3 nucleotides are TGCAGTGCAAGACTAGCGGGAGGGCCTGGGCAGTTCTTC.

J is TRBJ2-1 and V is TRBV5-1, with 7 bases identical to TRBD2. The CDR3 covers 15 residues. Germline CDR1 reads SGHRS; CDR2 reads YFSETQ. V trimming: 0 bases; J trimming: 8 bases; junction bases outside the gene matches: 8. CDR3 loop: CASSLATSHSDEQFF. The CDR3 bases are TGCGCCAGCAGCTTGGCGACTAGCCATTCGGATGAGCAGTTCTTC.

In nucleotides, the CDR3 is TGCGCCAGCAGCCAAAGGGACAGCCAACACTATGGCTACACCTTC. Its translation is CASSQRDSQHYGYTF. The chain combines TRBV4-1 with TRBJ1-2, with TRBD1 matching over 7 bases. Germline trimming cut 2 bases from V and 3 bases from J; bases unmatched to any gene: 6. This CDR3 region has 15 residues. Looked up from germline, CDR1 is MGHRA and CDR2 is YSYEKL.

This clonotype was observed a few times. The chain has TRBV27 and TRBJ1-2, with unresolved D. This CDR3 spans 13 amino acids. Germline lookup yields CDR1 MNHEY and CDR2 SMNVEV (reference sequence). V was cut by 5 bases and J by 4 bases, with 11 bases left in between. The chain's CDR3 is CASSPTSLYGYTF. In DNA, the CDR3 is TGTGCCAGCAGTCCCACGAGCCTCTATGGCTACACCTTC.

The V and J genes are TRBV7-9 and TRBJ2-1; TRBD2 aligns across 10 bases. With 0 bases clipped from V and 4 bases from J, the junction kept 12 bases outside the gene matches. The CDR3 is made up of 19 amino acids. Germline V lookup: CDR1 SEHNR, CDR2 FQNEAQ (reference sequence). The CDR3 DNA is TGTGCCAGCAGCTTAGCGCCGCAGAGCACTAGCGGGGATTACAATGAGCAGTTCTTC. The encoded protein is CASSLAPQSTSGDYNEQFF.

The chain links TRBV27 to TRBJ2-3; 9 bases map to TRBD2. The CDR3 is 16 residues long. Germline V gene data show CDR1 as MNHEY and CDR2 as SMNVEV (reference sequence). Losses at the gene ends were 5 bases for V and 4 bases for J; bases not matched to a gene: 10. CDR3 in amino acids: CASSLMRGGLSDTQYF. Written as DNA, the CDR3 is TGTGCCAGCAGTCTCATGCGGGGGGGCCTTTCAGATACGCAGTATTTT.

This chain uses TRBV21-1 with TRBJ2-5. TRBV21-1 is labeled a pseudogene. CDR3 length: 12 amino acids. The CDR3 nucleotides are TGTGCCAGCAGCAAGGTACCATGGGTCCAGTACTTC. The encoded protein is CASSKVPWVQYF.